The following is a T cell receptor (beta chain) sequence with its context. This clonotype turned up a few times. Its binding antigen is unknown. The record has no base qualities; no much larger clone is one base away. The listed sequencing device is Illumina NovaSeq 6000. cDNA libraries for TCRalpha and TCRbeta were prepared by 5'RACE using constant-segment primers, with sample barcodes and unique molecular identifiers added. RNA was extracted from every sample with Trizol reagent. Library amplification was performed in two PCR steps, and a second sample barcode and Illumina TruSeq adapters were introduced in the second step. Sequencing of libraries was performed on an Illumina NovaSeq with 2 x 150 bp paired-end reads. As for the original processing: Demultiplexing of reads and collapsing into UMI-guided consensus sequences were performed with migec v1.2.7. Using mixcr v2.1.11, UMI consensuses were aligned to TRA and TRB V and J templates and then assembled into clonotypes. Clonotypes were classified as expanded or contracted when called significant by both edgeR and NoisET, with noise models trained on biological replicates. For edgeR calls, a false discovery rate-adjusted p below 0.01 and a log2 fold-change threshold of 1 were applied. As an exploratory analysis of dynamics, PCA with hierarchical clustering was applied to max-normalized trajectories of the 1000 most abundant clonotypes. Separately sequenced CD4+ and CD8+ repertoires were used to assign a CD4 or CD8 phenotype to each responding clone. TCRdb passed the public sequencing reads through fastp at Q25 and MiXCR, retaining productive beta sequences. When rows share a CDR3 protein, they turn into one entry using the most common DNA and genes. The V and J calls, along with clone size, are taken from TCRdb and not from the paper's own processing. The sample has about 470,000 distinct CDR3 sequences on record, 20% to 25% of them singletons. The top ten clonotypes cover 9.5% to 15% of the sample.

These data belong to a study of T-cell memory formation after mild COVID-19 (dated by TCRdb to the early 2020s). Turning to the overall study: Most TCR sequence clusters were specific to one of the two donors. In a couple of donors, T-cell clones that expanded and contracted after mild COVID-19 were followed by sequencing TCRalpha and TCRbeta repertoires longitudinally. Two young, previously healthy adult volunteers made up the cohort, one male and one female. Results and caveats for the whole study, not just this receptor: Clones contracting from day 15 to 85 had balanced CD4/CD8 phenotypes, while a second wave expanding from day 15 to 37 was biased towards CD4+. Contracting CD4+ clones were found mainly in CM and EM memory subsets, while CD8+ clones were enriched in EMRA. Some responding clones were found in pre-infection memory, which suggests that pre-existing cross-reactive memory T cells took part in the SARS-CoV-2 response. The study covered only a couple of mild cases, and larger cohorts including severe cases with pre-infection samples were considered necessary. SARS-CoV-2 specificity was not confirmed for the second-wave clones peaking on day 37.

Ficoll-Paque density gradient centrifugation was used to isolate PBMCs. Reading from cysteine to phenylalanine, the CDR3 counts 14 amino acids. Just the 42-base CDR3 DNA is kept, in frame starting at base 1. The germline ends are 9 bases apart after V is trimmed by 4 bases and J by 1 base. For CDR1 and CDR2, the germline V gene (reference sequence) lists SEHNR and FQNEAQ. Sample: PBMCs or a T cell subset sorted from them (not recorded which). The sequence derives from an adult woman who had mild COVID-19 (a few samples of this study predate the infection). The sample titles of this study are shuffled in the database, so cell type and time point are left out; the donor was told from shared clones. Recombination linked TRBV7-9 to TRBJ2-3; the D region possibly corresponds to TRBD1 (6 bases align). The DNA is TGTGCCAGCAGCTCGTACAGGGGCACAGATACGCAGTATTTT. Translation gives CASSSYRGTDTQYF.